This T cell receptor (beta chain) was sequenced for a study of cytomegalovirus exposure and HLA in healthy donors. Whole-study findings and limits: Rare TCR sequences dominated, though some public TCRs recurred in many donors.

Assay used: immunoSEQ multiplex PCR; TCRdb lists only in-frame clones, some missing. This sample yields 250,000 to 300,000 clones, of which 65% to 90% are seen a single time; around 1% belongs to the top ten. Per the germline V gene, CDR1 is SGDLS and CDR2 is YYNGEE. With V trimmed by 3 bases and J by 3 bases, 2 bases remained unmatched. The CDR3 length is 15 residues. In regard to this clone: Its antigen is unidentified.

The sequence came from a woman between 18 and 30 years old in good health and CMV-seronegative. Source material: PBMCs. The genes are TRBV9 and TRBJ1-6; 8 nucleotides match TRBD1. CDR3 region: CASSGTGNYNSPLHF. In nucleotides, the CDR3 is TGTGCCAGCAGCGGGACAGGGAACTATAATTCACCCCTCCACTTT.